Here is one TCR beta chain with its context. The sample comes from a study of T cell changes during pregnancy in multiple sclerosis. The repertoire was sequenced with immunoSEQ multiplex PCR; TCRdb's copy has only in-frame clones and lacks some. The sample has fewer than 75,000 clones, 85% to 95% seen once. The CDR3 totals 14 residues. V dropped 0 bases and J dropped 6 bases, with 10 bases sitting between them. Per germline, CDR1 LGHNA and CDR2 YSLEER. This TCR was sampled from a female donor in good health, enrolled as a control in a pregnancy study. The input for sequencing was peripheral blood, taken after pregnancy. V is TRBV4-3 and J is TRBJ2-3; D perhaps matches TRBD2 (5 bases). CDR3 sequence (DNA): TGCGCCAGCAGCCAAGATAGAGGGCTTGATACGCAGTATTTT. Translated: CASSQDRGLDTQYF.